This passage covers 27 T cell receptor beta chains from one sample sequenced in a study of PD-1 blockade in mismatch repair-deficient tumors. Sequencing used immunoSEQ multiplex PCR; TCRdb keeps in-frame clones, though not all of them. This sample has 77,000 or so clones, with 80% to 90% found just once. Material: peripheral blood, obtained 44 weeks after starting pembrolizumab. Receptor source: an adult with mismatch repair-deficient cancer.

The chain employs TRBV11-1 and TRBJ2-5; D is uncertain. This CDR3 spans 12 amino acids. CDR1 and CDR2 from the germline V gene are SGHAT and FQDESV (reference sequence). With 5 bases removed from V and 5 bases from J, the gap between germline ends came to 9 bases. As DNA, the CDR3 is TGTGCCAGCAGCCCAATCCCGGAGACCCAGTACTTC. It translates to CASSPIPETQYF. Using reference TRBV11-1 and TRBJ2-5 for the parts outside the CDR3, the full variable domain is EAEVAQSPRYKITEKSQAVAFWCDPISGHATLYWYRQILGQGPELLVQFQDESVVDDSQLPKDRFSAERLKGVDSTLKIQPAELGDSAMYLCASSPIPETQYFGPGTRLLVL.

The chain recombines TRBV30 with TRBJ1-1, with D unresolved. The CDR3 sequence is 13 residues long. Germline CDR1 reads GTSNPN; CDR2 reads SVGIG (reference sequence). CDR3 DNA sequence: TGTAGTACAAAGGATTCCATGAACACTGAAGCTTTCTTT. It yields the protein CSTKDSMNTEAFF.

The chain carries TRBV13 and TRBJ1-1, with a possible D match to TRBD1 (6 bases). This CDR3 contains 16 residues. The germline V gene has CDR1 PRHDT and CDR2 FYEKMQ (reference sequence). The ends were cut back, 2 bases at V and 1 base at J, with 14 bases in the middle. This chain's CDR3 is CASSLMRRGENTEAFF. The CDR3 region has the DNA TGTGCCAGCAGCTTAATGCGGAGGGGGGAGAACACTGAAGCTTTCTTT.

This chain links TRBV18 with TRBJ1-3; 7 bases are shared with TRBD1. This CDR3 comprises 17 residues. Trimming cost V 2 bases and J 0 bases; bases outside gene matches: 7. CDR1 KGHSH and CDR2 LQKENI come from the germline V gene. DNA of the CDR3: TGTGCCAGCTCACCATCGGTGGGACAGATCTCTGGAAACACCATATATTTT. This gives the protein CASSPSVGQISGNTIYF.

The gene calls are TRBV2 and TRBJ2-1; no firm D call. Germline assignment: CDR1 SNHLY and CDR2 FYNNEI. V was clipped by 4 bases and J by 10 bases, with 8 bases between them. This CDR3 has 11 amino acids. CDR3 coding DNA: TGTGCCAGCAGTGTAACCAGAGAGCAGTTCTTC. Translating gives CASSVTREQFF.

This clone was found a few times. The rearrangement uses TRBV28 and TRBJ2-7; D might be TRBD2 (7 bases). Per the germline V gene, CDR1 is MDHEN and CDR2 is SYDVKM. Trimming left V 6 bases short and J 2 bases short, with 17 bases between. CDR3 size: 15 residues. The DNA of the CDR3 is TGTGCCAGCAGCACACCCTCGGGGGGCCCCTACGAGCAGTACTTC. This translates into CASSTPSGGPYEQYF.

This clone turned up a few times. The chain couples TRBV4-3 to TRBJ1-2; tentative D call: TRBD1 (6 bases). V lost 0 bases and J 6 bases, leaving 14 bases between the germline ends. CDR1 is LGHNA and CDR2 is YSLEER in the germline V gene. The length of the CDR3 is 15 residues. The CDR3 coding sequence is TGCGCCAGCAGCCAAGAGGGCAGGGGTGGCGATGGCTACACCTTC. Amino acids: CASSQEGRGGDGYTF.

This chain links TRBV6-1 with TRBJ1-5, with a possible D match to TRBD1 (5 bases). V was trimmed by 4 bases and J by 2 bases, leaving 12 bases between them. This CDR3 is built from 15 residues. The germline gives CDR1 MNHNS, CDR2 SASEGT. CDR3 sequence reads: CASSGQKQGNQPQHF. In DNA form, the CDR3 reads TGTGCCAGCAGTGGACAAAAACAGGGCAATCAGCCCCAGCATTTT.

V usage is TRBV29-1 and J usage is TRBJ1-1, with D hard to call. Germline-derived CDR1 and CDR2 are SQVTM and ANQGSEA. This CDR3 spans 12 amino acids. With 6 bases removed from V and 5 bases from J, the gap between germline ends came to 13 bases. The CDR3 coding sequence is TGCAGCGTGGACGGCAGTGGAACTGAAGCTTTCTTT. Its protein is CSVDGSGTEAFF.

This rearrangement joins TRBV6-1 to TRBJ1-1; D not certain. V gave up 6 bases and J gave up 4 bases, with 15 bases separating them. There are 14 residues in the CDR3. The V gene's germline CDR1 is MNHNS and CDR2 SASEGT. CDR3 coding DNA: TGTGCCAGCAGGCACACAAACCTCCTCACTGAAGCTTTCTTT. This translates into CASRHTNLLTEAFF.

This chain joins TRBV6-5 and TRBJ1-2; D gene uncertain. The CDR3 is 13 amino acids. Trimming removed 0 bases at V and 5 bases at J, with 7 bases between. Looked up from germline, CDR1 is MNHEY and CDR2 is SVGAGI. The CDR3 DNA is TGTGCCAGCAGTTACTCGATCGGGTATGGCTACACCTTC. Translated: CASSYSIGYGYTF.

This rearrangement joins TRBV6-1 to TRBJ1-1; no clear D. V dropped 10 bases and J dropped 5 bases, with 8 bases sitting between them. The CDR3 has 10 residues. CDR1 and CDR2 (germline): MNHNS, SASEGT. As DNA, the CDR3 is TGTGCCACCCTAGGAACTGAAGCTTTCTTT. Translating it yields CATLGTEAFF.

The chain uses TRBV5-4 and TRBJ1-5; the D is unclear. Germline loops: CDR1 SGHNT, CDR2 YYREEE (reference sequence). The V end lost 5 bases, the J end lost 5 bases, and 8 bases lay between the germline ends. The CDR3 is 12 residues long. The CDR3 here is CASRTDDQPQHF. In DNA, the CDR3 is TGTGCCAGCAGGACGGACGATCAGCCCCAGCATTTT.

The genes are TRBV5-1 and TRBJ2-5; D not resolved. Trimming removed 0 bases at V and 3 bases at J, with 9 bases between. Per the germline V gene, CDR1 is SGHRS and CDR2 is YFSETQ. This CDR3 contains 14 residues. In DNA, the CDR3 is TGCGCCAGCAGCTTGGTTTACGGAGAAGAGACCCAGTACTTC. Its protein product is CASSLVYGEETQYF.

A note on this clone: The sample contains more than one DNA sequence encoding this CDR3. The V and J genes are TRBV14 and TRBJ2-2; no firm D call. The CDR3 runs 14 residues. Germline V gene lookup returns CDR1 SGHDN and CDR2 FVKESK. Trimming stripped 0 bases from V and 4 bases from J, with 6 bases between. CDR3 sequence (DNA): TGTGCCAGCAGCCAAGAGGGAAGCACCGGGGAGCTGTTTTTT. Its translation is CASSQEGSTGELFF.

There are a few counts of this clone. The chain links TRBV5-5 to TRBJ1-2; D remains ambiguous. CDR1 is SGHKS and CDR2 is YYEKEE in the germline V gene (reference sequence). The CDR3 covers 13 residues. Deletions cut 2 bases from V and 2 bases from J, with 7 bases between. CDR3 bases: TGTGCCAGCAGCTTTGATCTGAACTATGGCTACACCTTC. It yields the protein CASSFDLNYGYTF.

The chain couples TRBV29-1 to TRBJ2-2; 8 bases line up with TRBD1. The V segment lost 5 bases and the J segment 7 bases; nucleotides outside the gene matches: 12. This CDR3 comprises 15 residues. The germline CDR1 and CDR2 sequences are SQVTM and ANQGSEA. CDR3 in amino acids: CSVRETGDSFGELFF. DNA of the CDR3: TGCAGCGTTAGGGAGACAGGGGATAGCTTCGGGGAGCTGTTTTTT.

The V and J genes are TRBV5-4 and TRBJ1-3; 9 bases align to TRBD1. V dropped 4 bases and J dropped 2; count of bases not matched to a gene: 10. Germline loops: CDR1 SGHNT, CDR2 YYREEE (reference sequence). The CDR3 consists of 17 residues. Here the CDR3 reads CASSRAGTGITGNTIYF. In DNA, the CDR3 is TGTGCCAGCAGCAGAGCCGGGACAGGGATAACTGGAAACACCATATATTTT.

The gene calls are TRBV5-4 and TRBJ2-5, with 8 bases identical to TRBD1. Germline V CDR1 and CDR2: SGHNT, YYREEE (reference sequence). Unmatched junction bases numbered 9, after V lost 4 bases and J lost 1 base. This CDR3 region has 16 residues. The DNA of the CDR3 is TGTGCCAGCAGCCCGGACAGGGCCCTCGTCCAAGAGACCCAGTACTTC. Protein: CASSPDRALVQETQYF. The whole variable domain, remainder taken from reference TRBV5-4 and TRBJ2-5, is ETGVTQSPTHLIKTRGQQVTLRCSSQSGHNTVSWYQQALGQGPQFIFQYYREEENGRGNFPPRFSGLQFPNYSSELNVNALELDDSALYLCASSPDRALVQETQYFGPGTRLLVL.

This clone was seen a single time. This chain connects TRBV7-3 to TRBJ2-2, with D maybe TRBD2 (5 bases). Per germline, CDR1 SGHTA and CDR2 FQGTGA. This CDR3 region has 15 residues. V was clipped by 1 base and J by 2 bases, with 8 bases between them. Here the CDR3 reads CASSLRGSNTGELFF. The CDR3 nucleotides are TGTGCCAGCAGCTTAAGAGGGTCCAACACCGGGGAGCTGTTTTTT.

CDR3 DNA: TGTGCCAGCAGTTTACTAGCGGGGGGCTCCTACGAGCAGTACTTC. It encodes CASSLLAGGSYEQYF. V usage is TRBV27 and J usage is TRBJ2-7; 11 nucleotides line up with TRBD2. There are 15 residues in the CDR3. V was pared by 2 bases and J by 0 bases, with 0 bases of the junction left unmatched. Germline values: CDR1 MNHEY, CDR2 SMNVEV (reference sequence).

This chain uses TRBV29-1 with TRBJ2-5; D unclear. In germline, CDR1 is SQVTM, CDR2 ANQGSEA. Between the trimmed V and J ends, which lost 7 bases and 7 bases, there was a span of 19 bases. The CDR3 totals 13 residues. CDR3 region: CSGLGLSWGTQYF. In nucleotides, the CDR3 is TGCAGCGGGCTGGGCCTCAGCTGGGGGACCCAGTACTTC. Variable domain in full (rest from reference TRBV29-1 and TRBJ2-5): SAVISQKPSRDICQRGTSLTIQCQVDSQVTMMFWYRQQPGQSLTLIATANQGSEATYESGFVIDKFPISRPNLTFSTLTVSNMSPEDSSIYLCSGLGLSWGTQYFGPGTRLLVL.

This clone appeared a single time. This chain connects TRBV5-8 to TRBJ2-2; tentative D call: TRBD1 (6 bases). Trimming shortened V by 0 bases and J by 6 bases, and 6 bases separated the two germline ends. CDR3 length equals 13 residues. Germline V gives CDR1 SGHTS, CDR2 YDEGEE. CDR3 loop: CASSLEGAGELFF. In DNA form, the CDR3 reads TGTGCCAGCAGCTTGGAGGGGGCCGGGGAGCTGTTTTTT.

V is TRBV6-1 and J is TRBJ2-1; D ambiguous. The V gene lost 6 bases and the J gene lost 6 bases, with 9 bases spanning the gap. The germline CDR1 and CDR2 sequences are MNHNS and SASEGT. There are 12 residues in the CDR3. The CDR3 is CASSEERNEQFF. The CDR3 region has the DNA TGTGCCAGCAGCGAGGAACGCAATGAGCAGTTCTTC.

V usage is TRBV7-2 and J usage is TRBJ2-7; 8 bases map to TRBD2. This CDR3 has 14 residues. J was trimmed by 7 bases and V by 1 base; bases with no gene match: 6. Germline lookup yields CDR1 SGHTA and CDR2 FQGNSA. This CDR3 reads CASSLGAGVGEQYF. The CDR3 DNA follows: TGTGCCAGCAGCTTAGGAGCGGGAGTGGGTGAGCAGTACTTC.

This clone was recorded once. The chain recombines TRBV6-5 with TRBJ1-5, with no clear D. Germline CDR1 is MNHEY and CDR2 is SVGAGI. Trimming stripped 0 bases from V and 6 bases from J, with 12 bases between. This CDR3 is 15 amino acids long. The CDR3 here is CASSYSFAGAQPQHF. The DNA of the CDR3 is TGTGCCAGCAGTTACTCTTTCGCAGGTGCTCAGCCCCAGCATTTT.

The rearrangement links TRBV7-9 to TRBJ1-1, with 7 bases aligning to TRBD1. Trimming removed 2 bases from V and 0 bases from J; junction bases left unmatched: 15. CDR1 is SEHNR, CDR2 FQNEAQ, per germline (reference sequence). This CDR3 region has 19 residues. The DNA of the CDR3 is TGTGCCAGCAGCTTACAGGGGTTCCGGGACAGATTCATGAACACTGAAGCTTTCTTT. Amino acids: CASSLQGFRDRFMNTEAFF.